One sample yielded the 13 T cell receptor beta chains listed below, sequenced in a study of T cells in Graves' hyperthyroidism and ophthalmopathy. RNA transcripts were the template for amplifying TCR beta CDR3 regions. The HTBI set primed first-round TCR CDR3 RT-PCR. TCRdb reprocessed the multiplex PCR reads via MiXCR and lists one record per CDR3 protein. The data contain more than 150,000 distinct CDR3 sequences, around 15% of them seen just once; the ten biggest clones take up 29%. The sequenced material came from blood. Receptors were obtained from a woman in her 50s with Graves' hyperthyroidism.

This clonotype was seen many times. The CDR3 nucleotides read TGTGCCAGCAGCGCCCCCACAGGGACTGAACCGAATTCACCCCTCCACTTT. Translation: CASSAPTGTEPNSPLHF. The chain carries TRBV7-9 and TRBJ1-6; D is perhaps TRBD1 (6 bases). CDR1 is SEHNR and CDR2 is FQNEAQ in the germline V gene (reference sequence). Trimming shortened V by 5 bases and J by 7 bases, and 21 bases separated the two germline ends. This CDR3 has 17 residues.

This clonotype was detected ten times or more. The chain uses TRBV19 and TRBJ1-6; D gene uncertain. Trimming took 4 bases from V and 13 from J, leaving 11 bases between them. The CDR3 has 12 amino acids. Germline V gene sequence: CDR1 LNHDA, CDR2 SQIVND (reference sequence). This CDR3 is CASSNLGRPLHF. The CDR3 DNA reads TGTGCCAGTAGTAACCTAGGGCGGCCCCTCCACTTT. Full variable domain (remainder filled in from reference TRBV19 and TRBJ1-6): DGGITQSPKYLFRKEGQNVTLSCEQNLNHDAMYWYRQDPGQGLRLIYYSQIVNDFQKGDIAEGYSVSREKKESFPLTVTSAQKNPTAFYLCASSNLGRPLHFGNGTRLTVT.

This clonotype was detected a few times. This chain uses TRBV5-1 with TRBJ2-3, with a possible D match to TRBD1 (7 bases). The CDR3 covers 15 residues. Trimming took 3 bases from V and 0 from J, leaving 11 bases between them. In germline, CDR1 is SGHRS, CDR2 YFSETQ. The CDR3 sequence: CASSWRDSSTDTQYF. CDR3 nucleotide sequence: TGCGCCAGCAGCTGGCGGGACAGTAGCACAGATACGCAGTATTTT.

The genes are TRBV5-1 and TRBJ1-1, with D maybe TRBD1 (6 bases). CDR1 SGHRS and CDR2 YFSETQ come from the germline V gene. This CDR3 region has 15 residues. V gave up 1 base and J gave up 7 bases, with 17 bases separating them. The CDR3: CASSLKLDSPIEAFF. The CDR3 region has the DNA TGCGCCAGCAGCTTGAAGCTGGACAGCCCTATTGAAGCTTTCTTT.

This clonotype was recorded at least ten times. The chain uses TRBV20-1 and TRBJ2-1; 9 bases fit TRBD2. CDR1 and CDR2 from the germline V gene are DFQATT and SNEGSKA (reference sequence). The CDR3 has 12 residues. The trim removed 6 bases at V and 10 bases at J, leaving 7 bases unmatched. CDR3 region: CSAPGLAGEQFF. In DNA form, the CDR3 reads TGCAGTGCCCCCGGGCTAGCGGGGGAGCAGTTCTTC.

The rearrangement links TRBV28 to TRBJ2-5; the match to TRBD2 covers 8 bases. The CDR3 contains 15 residues. After removal of 9 bases from V and 2 bases from J, the junction contained 11 bases not matched to a gene. Per germline, CDR1 MDHEN and CDR2 SYDVKM. The CDR3 bases are TGTGCCAGTTCGGGGGGGCCCCTCCCTCAAGAGACCCAGTACTTC. This encodes CASSGGPLPQETQYF.

This clonotype was seen at least ten times. This chain connects TRBV20-1 to TRBJ2-2, with D unresolved. Trimming cost V 0 bases and J 1 base, with 6 bases left between them. There are 14 residues in the CDR3. CDR1 is DFQATT, CDR2 SNEGSKA, per germline (reference sequence). CDR3 sequence: CSARDQRNTGELFF. The CDR3 DNA is TGCAGTGCTAGAGATCAACGGAACACCGGGGAGCTGTTTTTT.

This clonotype was detected many times. The V gene is TRBV19, the J gene TRBJ1-5; no reliable D call. The CDR3 covers 15 residues. Looked up from germline, CDR1 is LNHDA and CDR2 is SQIVND (reference sequence). Trimming left V 5 bases short and J 5 bases short, with 16 bases between. CDR3 region: CASSGGRGQYQPQHF. The CDR3 nucleotides are TGTGCCAGTAGTGGCGGACGAGGGCAGTATCAGCCCCAGCATTTT.

This clonotype was detected many times. The chain links TRBV12-3 or TRBV12-4 to TRBJ2-3; tentative D call: TRBD2 (6 bases). The V and J ends lost 3 bases and 2 bases respectively, with 12 bases between them. The CDR3 is 15 amino acids. CDR3 nucleotide sequence: TGTGCCAGCAGTTTCGGTTTAGCGGACACAGATACGCAGTATTTT. Amino acids: CASSFGLADTDTQYF.

This clonotype was recorded many times. The genes are TRBV19 and TRBJ2-3; D gene uncertain. Germline CDR1 LNHDA, CDR2 SQIVND (reference sequence). The V end lost 4 bases, the J end lost 4 bases, and 6 bases lay between the germline ends. The CDR3 extends over 12 amino acids. As DNA, the CDR3 is TGTGCCAGTAGTAACTCAGCAGATACGCAGTATTTT. It encodes CASSNSADTQYF.

This clonotype was observed many times. This rearrangement joins TRBV5-6 to TRBJ1-1; D gene ambiguous. Trimming took off 1 base at V and 4 bases at J, with 5 bases between the two ends. From germline, CDR1 is SGHDT and CDR2 YYEEEE. This CDR3 has 12 residues. The CDR3 nucleotides are TGTGCCAGCAGCTTGATAACCACTGAAGCTTTCTTT. It codes for CASSLITTEAFF. Full variable domain (remainder filled in from reference TRBV5-6 and TRBJ1-1): DAGVTQSPTHLIKTRGQQVTLRCSPKSGHDTVSWYQQALGQGPQFIFQYYEEEERQRGNFPDRFSGHQFPNYSSELNVNALLLGDSALYLCASSLITTEAFFGQGTRLTVV.

V usage is TRBV2 and J usage is TRBJ1-1; TRBD1 matches 8 bases. CDR1 is SNHLY and CDR2 is FYNNEI in the germline V gene. The V gene end was trimmed by 6 bases and the J gene end by 2 bases; junction bases not matched to a gene: 8. The CDR3 is made up of 15 amino acids. This CDR3 is CASRGTSGGNTEAFF. The CDR3 DNA reads as TGTGCCAGCAGGGGGACTTCAGGGGGCAACACTGAAGCTTTCTTT.

This sequence joins TRBV4-2 and TRBJ1-4, with unresolved D. The CDR3 loop spans 12 amino acids. V was pared by 0 bases and J by 14 bases, with 10 bases between. Germline V gene sequence: CDR1 LGHNA, CDR2 YNFKEQ. CDR3: CASSQETYHLFF. CDR3 bases: TGTGCCAGCAGCCAAGAAACCTATCACCTGTTTTTT.